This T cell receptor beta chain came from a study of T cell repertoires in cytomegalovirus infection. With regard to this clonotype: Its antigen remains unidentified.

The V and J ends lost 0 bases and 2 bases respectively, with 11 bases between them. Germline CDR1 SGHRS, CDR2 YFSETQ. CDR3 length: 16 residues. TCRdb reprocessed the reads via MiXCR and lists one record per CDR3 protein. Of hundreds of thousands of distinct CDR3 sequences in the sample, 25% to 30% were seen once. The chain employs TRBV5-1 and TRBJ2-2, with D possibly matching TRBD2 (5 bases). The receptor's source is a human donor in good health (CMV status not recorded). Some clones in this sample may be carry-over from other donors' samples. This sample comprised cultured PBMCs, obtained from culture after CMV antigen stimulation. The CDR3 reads CASSLAGVGNTGELFF. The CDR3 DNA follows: TGCGCCAGCAGCTTGGCCGGGGTTGGTAACACCGGGGAGCTGTTTTTT. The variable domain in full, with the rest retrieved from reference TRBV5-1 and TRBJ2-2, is KAGVTQTPRYLIKTRGQQVTLSCSPISGHRSVSWYQQTPGQGLQFLFEYFSETQRNKGNFPGRFSGRQFSNSRSEMNVSTLELGDSALYLCASSLAGVGNTGELFFGEGSRLTVL.